This TCR beta chain came from a study of blood T cell repertoires in COVID-19. Study overall: COVID-19 samples, acute and convalescent, were from the United States, Italy and Spain. PBMCs, B-cell-depleted T cells, or T cells provided the cDNA or gDNA that made up the material.

V lost 2 bases, J lost 3 bases, and 16 bases lay in between. CDR1 is MNHEY and CDR2 is SMNVEV in the germline V gene (reference sequence). CDR3 length: 16 residues. As originally analysed: Estimated nucleated cell counts came from reference gene primer amplification. Assay: immunoSEQ multiplex PCR; the TCRdb copy retains only in-frame clones and omits some. The V and J calls and clone size come from that table; D and trimming were worked out from the DNA. Of about 150,000 clones in the sample, about four fifths are singletons; the top ten hold 0.5% to 0.65%. This clone was found a few times. Source material: peripheral blood. The source of this sequence is a man in his fifties or sixties with acute or convalescent COVID-19. The chain recombines TRBV27 with TRBJ1-1, with D possibly matching TRBD1 (6 bases). Here the CDR3 DNA reads TGTGCCAGCAGTTTAGTATCACAGGGTGGGTACACTGAAGCTTTCTTT. Translated, it gives CASSLVSQGGYTEAFF.